Each of the 7 T cell receptor beta chains below was sequenced from the same sample in a study of spatial heterogeneity in lung cancer. Study-level points and caveats: One measure, the expanded intratumoral alpha and beta TCR count, tracked tumor mutation counts.

TCRdb reprocessed the 5' RACE reads via MiXCR and lists one record per CDR3 protein. The sample lists about 7,500 distinct CDR3 sequences; roughly 12% were seen once. Documented time point: sample taken at primary tumor resection. No antigens are known for them. The sample in question was lung tumor tissue, obtained at surgery. The receptors originated from a male donor with early-stage non-small cell lung cancer.

This clonotype was picked up many times. Within a library made for alpha chains, this beta chain is off target, and its count is uninformative. The chain is built from TRBV11-2 and TRBJ2-1, with a tentative D call TRBD2 (6 bases). Germline assignment: CDR1 SGHAT and CDR2 FQNNGV. The CDR3 sequence is 15 residues long. V was trimmed by 5 bases and J by 4 bases, leaving 15 bases between them. The CDR3 DNA reads as TGTGCCAGCAGCCCCCGGGAGATCGGGTACAATGAGCAGTTCTTC. As protein: CASSPREIGYNEQFF.

In the case of this clonotype: Little can be read into the size of this beta chain, an off-target read in a library designed for alpha chains. V gene TRBV7-9 combines with J gene TRBJ2-3, with a tentative D call TRBD1 (6 bases). Trimming pared 5 bases from V and 6 bases from J, leaving 24 bases between. The germline V gene has CDR1 SEHNR and CDR2 FQNEAQ (reference sequence). The CDR3 sequence is 17 residues long. CDR3 sequence reads: CASSPATGWELGDTQYF. Written as DNA, the CDR3 is TGTGCCAGCAGCCCTGCGACAGGTTGGGAACTGGGGGATACGCAGTATTTT.

This clonotype was counted ten times or more. This beta chain slipped into a library made for alpha chains as a stray read, so its size is not meaningful. CDR3 in DNA: TGTGCCAGCAGTTTCGGCACCTTTAGCACAGATACGCAGTATTTT. It specifies CASSFGTFSTDTQYF. The V call is TRBV28, the J call TRBJ2-3; D remains ambiguous. V was shortened by 3 bases and J by 0 bases, with 10 bases between the two germline ends. CDR1 and CDR2 (germline): MDHEN, SYDVKM. CDR3 length equals 15 residues.

Within the sample, this clonotype is large. This beta chain slipped into a library made for alpha chains as a stray read, so its size is not meaningful. The chain combines TRBV7-2 with TRBJ1-2; D not certain. Per germline, CDR1 SGHTA and CDR2 FQGNSA. The length of the CDR3 is 13 residues. Trimming shortened V by 2 bases and J by 7 bases, and 11 bases separated the two germline ends. The CDR3 here is CASSLPGRSGYTF. CDR3 DNA: TGTGCCAGCAGCTTACCGGGAAGGTCTGGCTACACCTTC.

At least ten counts were recorded for this clonotype. Little can be read into the size of this beta chain, an off-target read in a library designed for alpha chains. V gene TRBV2 combines with J gene TRBJ1-2; TRBD1 might be the D (6 bases). This CDR3 is 13 amino acids long. V lost 6 bases and J 4 bases, leaving 12 bases between the germline ends. Germline V lookup: CDR1 SNHLY, CDR2 FYNNEI. The DNA for the CDR3 is TGTGCCAGCAGGGGAGACAGGCCCTATGGCTACACCTTC. It yields the protein CASRGDRPYGYTF.

This clonotype is termed medium-sized. Little can be read into the size of this beta chain, an off-target read in a library designed for alpha chains. The gene calls are TRBV7-2 and TRBJ2-7, with D perhaps TRBD2 (5 bases). Germline CDR1 reads SGHTA; CDR2 reads FQGNSA. Trimming cost V 1 base and J 2 bases, with 18 bases left between them. The CDR3 has 17 amino acids. The CDR3 here is CASSLVGSRGGAYEQYF. The CDR3 region has the DNA TGTGCCAGCAGCTTAGTCGGTAGCCGCGGAGGAGCCTACGAGCAGTACTTC.

This clonotype appeared many times. This beta chain came through as a stray read in a library set up for alpha chains, and its size says little. The rearrangement uses TRBV6-1 and TRBJ2-3; possible D gene TRBD1, 6 bases. Germline CDR1 and CDR2: MNHNS and SASEGT. Trimming removed 6 bases at V and 3 bases at J, with 16 bases between. There are 15 residues in the CDR3. In nucleotides, the CDR3 is TGTGCCAGCAGAGAAACACAGGGAAGGACAGATACGCAGTATTTT. Residues: CASRETQGRTDTQYF.